Following are 2 T cell receptor beta chains from one sample sequenced in a study of blood T cell repertoires in COVID-19. Method: immunoSEQ multiplex PCR; TCRdb's copy keeps in-frame clones and lacks some. The sample consists of 50,000 to 60,000 clones, more than 80% of them appearing once. The sample comprised peripheral blood. These receptors were obtained from a man aged 40-50 years with acute or convalescent COVID-19.

The sample holds one count of this clone. This chain links TRBV18 with TRBJ2-2, with 12 bases matching TRBD1. Germline V lookup: CDR1 KGHSH, CDR2 LQKENI. The CDR3 covers 18 residues. V lost 1 base to trimming and J lost 0 bases; unmatched junction nucleotides: 3. The chain's CDR3 is CASSPLGTGGSNTGELFF. The DNA for the CDR3 is TGTGCCAGCTCACCACTCGGGACAGGGGGCTCGAACACCGGGGAGCTGTTTTTT.

This rearrangement joins TRBV30 to TRBJ1-1; 7 bases are a match to TRBD1. Germline loops: CDR1 GTSNPN, CDR2 SVGIG (reference sequence). The CDR3 is made up of 11 amino acids. Trimming at V came to 3 bases and at J to 11 bases, leaving 6 bases not matched to a gene. The DNA for the CDR3 is TGTGCCTGGAGGACAGGGACCGCTGCTTTCTTT. This gives the protein CAWRTGTAAFF. The entire variable domain, with the rest obtained from reference TRBV30 and TRBJ1-1, is as follows: SQTIHQWPATLVQPVGSPLSLECTVEGTSNPNLYWYRQAAGRGLQLLFYSVGIGQISSEVPQNLSASRPQDRQFILSSKKLLLSDSGFYLCAWRTGTAAFFGQGTRLTVV.